These T cell receptor beta chains were read from a single sample in a study of siplizumab effects on memory and regulatory T cells. Repertoires were generated with immunoSEQ multiplex PCR, while TCRdb's copy carries only in-frame clones and drops some. The sample gives more than 85,000 clones, just under 90% of which show up once; 15% is in the top ten. Sample: CD4+ T cells sorted from blood. The receptors derive from a human donor in good health. CDR3s include the opening cysteine and the closing phenylalanine or tryptophan. Each record gives: clone size, J gene, D gene, V gene, CDR3 DNA, CDR3 protein. The D gene is left open where the match is weak. Clone size is stated in some rows and not others, as once, few, many or a class when expanded.

abundance: -
j_gene: TRBJ2-1
d_gene: -
v_gene: TRBV10-3
CDR3nt: TGTGCCATCAGTGACCCGGGGGCGGGCCCGAATTACAATGAGCAGTTCTTC
CDR3aa: CAISDPGAGPNYNEQFF

abundance: once
j_gene: TRBJ1-1
d_gene: -
v_gene: TRBV14
CDR3nt: TGTGCCAGCAGCCCGAAGCAGGGGCTGAACACTGAAGCTTTCTTT
CDR3aa: CASSPKQGLNTEAFF

abundance: -
j_gene: TRBJ2-5
d_gene: -
v_gene: TRBV19
CDR3nt: TGTGCCAGTAGTATGGCTGTCACGTCAAGTGAGACCCAGTACTTC
CDR3aa: CASSMAVTSSETQYF

abundance: -
j_gene: TRBJ1-3
d_gene: -
v_gene: TRBV4-2
CDR3nt: TGTGCCAGCAGCCAAGATAGGCAGATGGGAAACACCATATATTTT
CDR3aa: CASSQDRQMGNTIYF

abundance: few
j_gene: TRBJ1-2
d_gene: -
v_gene: TRBV5-3
CDR3nt: TGTGCCAGAAGCCCCGTGCGGAGAAACTATGGCTACACCTTC
CDR3aa: CARSPVRRNYGYTF

abundance: -
j_gene: TRBJ2-3
d_gene: -
v_gene: TRBV9
CDR3nt: TGTGCCAGCAGCGTAGAGGCTAGCACAGATACGCAGTATTTT
CDR3aa: CASSVEASTDTQYF

abundance: few
j_gene: TRBJ2-5
d_gene: TRBD1
v_gene: TRBV7-3
CDR3nt: TGTGCCAGCAGCTTATTGGGGACAGGGCAAGAGACCCAGTACTTC
CDR3aa: CASSLLGTGQETQYF

abundance: -
j_gene: TRBJ2-2
d_gene: TRBD1
v_gene: TRBV4-2
CDR3nt: TGTGCCAGCAGCCAAGTTCGACAGGGCTGGACCGGGGAGCTGTTTTTT
CDR3aa: CASSQVRQGWTGELFF

abundance: -
j_gene: TRBJ2-3
d_gene: -
v_gene: TRBV5-1
CDR3nt: TGCGCCAGCAAGGTGTCGGGAGCGGTCGATACGCAGTATTTT
CDR3aa: CASKVSGAVDTQYF

abundance: -
j_gene: TRBJ2-7
d_gene: -
v_gene: TRBV7-8
CDR3nt: TGTGCCAGCAGCTATCCGGGCCGCGGGCTTTACGAGCAGTACTTC
CDR3aa: CASSYPGRGLYEQYF

abundance: -
j_gene: TRBJ1-2
d_gene: TRBD1
v_gene: TRBV7-2
CDR3nt: TGTGCCAGCAGCGGTAGTTTTACGGGACAGGGGATATATGGCTACACCTTC
CDR3aa: CASSGSFTGQGIYGYTF

abundance: -
j_gene: TRBJ1-5
d_gene: -
v_gene: TRBV29-1
CDR3nt: TGCAGCGTCTCCAGGGAAGGGAATCAGCCCCAGCATTTT
CDR3aa: CSVSREGNQPQHF

abundance: -
j_gene: TRBJ2-7
d_gene: -
v_gene: TRBV21-1
CDR3nt: TGTGCCAGCAGCACAAAGGGACAGGGCGATTCCTACGAGCAGTACTTC
CDR3aa: CASSTKGQGDSYEQYF

abundance: -
j_gene: TRBJ1-1
d_gene: TRBD1
v_gene: TRBV6-1
CDR3nt: TGTGCCAGCAGTGGCACCACCGGGACAGGGGTTAACACTGAAGCTTTCTTT
CDR3aa: CASSGTTGTGVNTEAFF

abundance: -
j_gene: TRBJ2-3
d_gene: -
v_gene: TRBV5-1
CDR3nt: TGCGCCAGCAGCTTGGCCCTGGGTGCAGATACGCAGTATTTT
CDR3aa: CASSLALGADTQYF

abundance: -
j_gene: TRBJ2-1
d_gene: -
v_gene: TRBV4-1
CDR3nt: TGCGCCAGCAGCCAAGATTTCAGAAGCTCCTACAATGAGCAGTTCTTC
CDR3aa: CASSQDFRSSYNEQFF

abundance: -
j_gene: TRBJ1-3
d_gene: TRBD1
v_gene: TRBV7-2
CDR3nt: TGTGCCAGCAGCATGGGACAGGGGGCTGGAAACACCATATATTTT
CDR3aa: CASSMGQGAGNTIYF

abundance: -
j_gene: TRBJ1-4
d_gene: -
v_gene: TRBV6-1
CDR3nt: TGTGCCAGCAGGGCCATACAGGGACCTAATGAAAAACTGTTTTTT
CDR3aa: CASRAIQGPNEKLFF

abundance: -
j_gene: TRBJ2-5
d_gene: TRBD2
v_gene: TRBV4-2
CDR3nt: TGTGCCAGCAGCCAAGAGGGGACTAGCGGGGGCGAGACCCAGTACTTC
CDR3aa: CASSQEGTSGGETQYF

abundance: -
j_gene: TRBJ2-3
d_gene: TRBD1
v_gene: TRBV5-4
CDR3nt: TGTGCCAGCAGCTTGCGTGGTTGGGACAGGGTGTTTAATACGCAGTATTTT
CDR3aa: CASSLRGWDRVFNTQYF

abundance: -
j_gene: TRBJ2-5
d_gene: -
v_gene: TRBV6-5
CDR3nt: TGTGCCAGCAGTTACTCGAGGAGAAAGACCCAGTACTTC
CDR3aa: CASSYSRRKTQYF

abundance: -
j_gene: TRBJ2-7
d_gene: -
v_gene: TRBV5-6
CDR3nt: TGTGCCAGCAGCTTATGGGACGAGCAGTACTTC
CDR3aa: CASSLWDEQYF

abundance: once
j_gene: TRBJ2-3
d_gene: TRBD1
v_gene: TRBV5-1
CDR3nt: TGCGCCAGCAGCGGAATGACACAGGGGCAAAGCACAGATACGCAGTATTTT
CDR3aa: CASSGMTQGQSTDTQYF

abundance: -
j_gene: TRBJ2-2
d_gene: -
v_gene: TRBV27
CDR3nt: TGTGCCAGCAGTTTTCAGGCAGGGAGGAACACCGGGGAGCTGTTTTTT
CDR3aa: CASSFQAGRNTGELFF

abundance: -
j_gene: TRBJ1-4
d_gene: TRBD1
v_gene: TRBV19
CDR3nt: TGTGCCACTTCCCGGGACAGGGGAAATGAAAAACTGTTTTTT
CDR3aa: CATSRDRGNEKLFF

abundance: -
j_gene: TRBJ2-3
d_gene: TRBD2
v_gene: TRBV5-1
CDR3nt: TGCGCCAGCAGCCCTCCTAGCGGAGGGACAGATACGCAGTATTTT
CDR3aa: CASSPPSGGTDTQYF